This T cell receptor beta chain stems from a study of blood T cell repertoires in COVID-19. Clones were sequenced by immunoSEQ multiplex PCR, and TCRdb holds only the in-frame ones, with some missing. The sample has approximately 120,000 clones, around three quarters seen once. CDR1 and CDR2 (germline): SGHDN, FVKESK. V was pared by 1 base and J by 3 bases, with 19 bases between. CDR3 length equals 17 residues. The origin of this receptor is a human donor in a cohort sampled during active or convalescent COVID-19. The V gene is TRBV14, the J gene TRBJ2-7; a possible D gene is TRBD2 (5 bases). The sample taken for sequencing was peripheral blood. In DNA, the CDR3 is TGTGCCAGCAGCCAAGGTATAGCGTCATGGGGAGACTACGAGCAGTACTTC. Amino acids: CASSQGIASWGDYEQYF.